The 15 T cell receptor beta chains below all came from one sample that was sequenced in a study of blood T cell repertoires in COVID-19. The method was immunoSEQ multiplex PCR; TCRdb's version includes in-frame clones alone and lacks a portion of them. The data show approximately 300,000 clones, approximately 90% seen once. Sequencing was performed on PBMCs or T cells enriched from blood (not recorded which). The receptor set was obtained from a woman aged 18-30 years who had recovered from COVID-19.

The genes are TRBV23-1 and TRBJ1-5; D might be TRBD1 (5 bases). TRBV23-1 is designated an ORF whose function remains uncertain. The CDR3 consists of 15 residues. V was clipped by 7 bases and J by 0 bases, with 13 bases between them. CDR3 DNA sequence: TGCGCCAGCATGATTGGGGCCCTTAGCAATCAGCCCCAGCATTTT. This codes for CASMIGALSNQPQHF.

The V and J genes are TRBV3-1 (or the pseudogene TRBV3-2) and TRBJ1-2; TRBD1 is a possible D gene (5 bases). The CDR3 contains 13 residues. Trimming shortened V by 0 bases and J by 6 bases, and 8 bases separated the two germline ends. Germline V gene sequence: CDR1 LGHDT, CDR2 YNNKEL (reference sequence). DNA of the CDR3: TGTGCCAGCAGCCAAGAATCAGGGCATGGCTACACCTTC. It yields the protein CASSQESGHGYTF.

This rearrangement joins TRBV11-2 to TRBJ2-1, with a tentative D call TRBD1 (5 bases). Germline V gives CDR1 SGHAT, CDR2 FQNNGV. The CDR3 runs to 13 residues. The germline V and J ends were trimmed by 5 bases and 8 bases, with 13 bases remaining between them. The CDR3 region has the DNA TGTGCCAGCAGCCCGAGGACAAACGATGAGCAGTTCTTC. Its translation is CASSPRTNDEQFF. The full variable domain, its missing parts supplied by reference TRBV11-2 and TRBJ2-1, is EAGVAQSPRYKIIEKRQSVAFWCNPISGHATLYWYQQILGQGPKLLIQFQNNGVVDDSQLPKDRFSAERLKGVDSTLKIQPAKLEDSAVYLCASSPRTNDEQFFGPGTRLTVL.

The genes are TRBV3-1 (or the pseudogene TRBV3-2) and TRBJ1-5; 9 bases agree with TRBD1. CDR1 is LGHDT, CDR2 YNNKEL, per germline (reference sequence). With V trimmed by 4 bases and J by 3 bases, 13 bases remained unmatched. This CDR3 contains 18 residues. CDR3 sequence: CASSPRWVDRGLNQPQHF. CDR3 DNA sequence: TGTGCCAGCAGCCCCCGTTGGGTGGACAGGGGCCTCAATCAGCCCCAGCATTTT.

This chain links TRBV12-3 or TRBV12-4 with TRBJ1-6; a weak D match, TRBD1 (6 bases). The CDR3 spans 13 residues. The ends were cut back, 3 bases at V and 11 bases at J, with 11 bases in the middle. CDR3 bases: TGTGCCAGCAGTTTCAGGACAGAACCACCCCTCCACTTT. Its protein product is CASSFRTEPPLHF.

This clone was found a few times. This rearrangement joins TRBV28 to TRBJ1-1; the match to TRBD1 covers 12 bases. The V gene end was trimmed by 6 bases and the J gene end by 5 bases; junction bases not matched to a gene: 7. Germline values: CDR1 MDHEN, CDR2 SYDVKM. The CDR3 totals 15 residues. The DNA for the CDR3 is TGTGCCAGCAGAACCGGGACAGGGGGCAGGACTGAAGCTTTCTTT. It specifies CASRTGTGGRTEAFF.

This sequence joins TRBV5-1 and TRBJ1-2, with D maybe TRBD1 (6 bases). Germline-derived CDR1 and CDR2 are SGHRS and YFSETQ. The CDR3 consists of 14 residues. V was pared by 3 bases and J by 0 bases, with 9 bases between. The CDR3 spells CASSSRTANYGYTF. CDR3 nucleotide sequence: TGCGCCAGCAGCTCCCGGACAGCTAACTATGGCTACACCTTC.

This chain uses TRBV5-6 with TRBJ2-6, with 7 nucleotides matching TRBD2. Trimming took 2 bases from V and 3 from J; bases not matched to a gene: 5. CDR3 length: 16 residues. Germline values: CDR1 SGHDT, CDR2 YYEEEE. The CDR3 spells CASSFRGGSGANVLTF. The CDR3 DNA is TGTGCCAGCAGCTTCCGGGGAGGGAGTGGGGCCAACGTCCTGACTTTC.

The V call is TRBV2, the J call TRBJ1-2, with 10 nucleotides matching TRBD1. The CDR3 is 15 amino acids. CDR1 is SNHLY, CDR2 FYNNEI, per germline. V was pared by 3 bases and J by 2 bases, with 3 bases of the junction left unmatched. The CDR3, as DNA: TGTGCCAGCAGTGATTGGGGACAGGGGAACTATGGCTACACCTTC. Its protein is CASSDWGQGNYGYTF.

The chain recombines TRBV3-1 (or the pseudogene TRBV3-2) with TRBJ2-1, with 8 nucleotides matching TRBD1. Trimming removed 4 bases from V and 4 bases from J; junction bases left unmatched: 15. The CDR3 consists of 18 residues. Germline V CDR1 and CDR2: LGHDT, YNNKEL (reference sequence). In DNA, the CDR3 is TGTGCCAGCAGCCTCACCGGGACAGGCCTTTTAGGATACAATGAGCAGTTCTTC. Translated: CASSLTGTGLLGYNEQFF.

The chain is built from TRBV13 and TRBJ2-1; D remains ambiguous. CDR1 and CDR2 (germline): PRHDT, FYEKMQ (reference sequence). Trimming removed 3 bases at V and 8 bases at J, with 8 bases between. The CDR3 runs 12 residues. CDR3 in DNA: TGTGCCAGCAGCTTTGGCGGCTATGAGCAGTTCTTC. This gives the protein CASSFGGYEQFF.

The V and J genes are TRBV7-9 and TRBJ2-2, with D maybe TRBD2 (6 bases). CDR1 and CDR2 (germline): SEHNR, FQNEAQ (reference sequence). The CDR3 spans 18 residues. V lost 1 base and J lost 1, with 16 bases in between. The CDR3 DNA reads as TGTGCCAGCAGCTTAGGAGGCTTGTTGGGACTGAACACCGGGGAGCTGTTTTTT. Amino acid sequence: CASSLGGLLGLNTGELFF.

This chain connects TRBV12-3 or TRBV12-4 to TRBJ1-1; 7 bases align to TRBD1. The V segment lost 1 base and the J segment 8 bases; nucleotides outside the gene matches: 4. This CDR3 is 13 amino acids long. CDR3 DNA sequence: TGTGCCAGCAGTTTAGTAGGGGGCTTGGAAGCTTTCTTT. Amino acids: CASSLVGGLEAFF.

This rearrangement joins TRBV5-1 to TRBJ1-1; no firm D call. This CDR3 region has 15 residues. From germline, CDR1 is SGHRS and CDR2 YFSETQ. V gave up 0 bases and J gave up 3 bases, with 12 bases separating them. CDR3 in DNA: TGCGCCAGCAGCTTGGGTGGAGGGCTAGACACTGAAGCTTTCTTT. Translation: CASSLGGGLDTEAFF. Full variable domain (remainder filled in from reference TRBV5-1 and TRBJ1-1): KAGVTQTPRYLIKTRGQQVTLSCSPISGHRSVSWYQQTPGQGLQFLFEYFSETQRNKGNFPGRFSGRQFSNSRSEMNVSTLELGDSALYLCASSLGGGLDTEAFFGQGTRLTVV.

The chain combines TRBV11-1 with TRBJ1-2; tentative D call: TRBD1 (5 bases). The germline V and J ends were trimmed by 6 bases and 4 bases, with 6 bases remaining between them. CDR1 and CDR2 from the germline V gene are SGHAT and FQDESV (reference sequence). The CDR3 length is 11 residues. Here the CDR3 reads CASSQGYGYTF. CDR3 coding DNA: TGTGCCAGCAGTCAGGGCTATGGCTACACCTTC.